The TCR beta chain under discussion was sequenced for a study of T cells in Graves' hyperthyroidism and ophthalmopathy. Study-level background: Peripheral blood was taken when the disease was first diagnosed, before any treatment began.

Many counts were recorded for this clonotype. CDR1 and CDR2 (germline): LGHNA, YNFKEQ. Deletions cut 3 bases from V and 0 bases from J, with 6 bases between. The CDR3 runs to 14 residues. Patients with ophthalmopathy all had a Clinical Activity Score of at least 3, a NOSPECS grade of at least 4 and duration under 3 months. Using RNA transcripts as the source, TCR beta CDR3 regions were amplified. TCR CDR3 regions were first amplified by RT-PCR with HTBI primers. One entry per CDR3 protein results from TCRdb running MiXCR on the multiplex PCR reads. The repertoire holds under 350,000 distinct CDR3 sequences, with 12% to 15% as singletons.

The specimen was blood. The gene calls are TRBV4-2 and TRBJ2-1, with D hard to call. The sequence was obtained from a woman in her thirties or forties with Graves' ophthalmopathy. The CDR3 loop is CASSQTSSYNEQFF. The DNA of the CDR3 is TGTGCCAGCAGCCAGACGAGCTCCTACAATGAGCAGTTCTTC.